This T cell receptor beta chain originates from a study of blood T cell repertoires in COVID-19. Profiling relied on immunoSEQ multiplex PCR, and the TCRdb table lists in-frame clones only, not all of them. The repertoire consists of 270,000 or so clones, with 85% to 90% occurring once and the leading ten covering 4% to 5%. This clone was detected only a few times. The sample was peripheral blood. This receptor was obtained from a woman aged 40 to 50 who had recovered from COVID-19.

The CDR3 here is CASSREGQPSTFF. The CDR3 region has the DNA TGTGCCAGCAGCCGAGAGGGACAGCCATCAACTTTCTTT. The chain uses TRBV3-1 (or the pseudogene TRBV3-2) and TRBJ1-1; TRBD1 matches 7 bases. V was clipped by 4 bases and J by 12 bases; unmatched bases: 11. This CDR3 has 13 residues. Germline CDR1 and CDR2: LGHDT and YNNKEL (reference sequence).